The 32 T cell receptor beta chains below were found in one sample sequenced in a study of regulatory T cells in long-lasting Graves disease. The sample's time point: newly diagnosed GD, antithyroid drugs for less than 3 months. PBMC RNA served as the TCR library source. HTBI primers from iRepertoire and Arm-PCR of CDR3 regions yielded the TCR beta libraries. TCRdb ran MiXCR on the multiplex PCR reads and lists one entry per CDR3 protein. The sample yields hundreds of thousands of distinct CDR3 sequences, under 20% seen once. Material: peripheral blood mononuclear cells (PBMCs), obtained at new diagnosis, from a patient treated with antithyroid drugs. The receptors originated from a female donor with Graves disease.

This clonotype was found many times. The chain couples TRBV27 to TRBJ1-2; D gene uncertain. Trimming stripped 7 bases from V and 8 bases from J, with 23 bases between. The germline V gene encodes CDR1 MNHEY and CDR2 SMNVEV (reference sequence). The CDR3 has 15 amino acids. CDR3 coding DNA: TGTGCCAGCACTACGACCGGGAGCCCTAGTCGAGGCTACACCTTC. Protein: CASTTTGSPSRGYTF.

This clonotype was observed at least ten times. The chain combines TRBV10-3 with TRBJ2-1; 14 nucleotides agree with TRBD2. Trimming at V came to 6 bases and at J to 9 bases, leaving 10 bases not matched to a gene. This CDR3 comprises 16 residues. Germline V gene sequence: CDR1 ENHRY, CDR2 SYGVKD. CDR3 in amino acids: CAIRASGTSGSGEQFF. The CDR3 DNA is TGTGCCATCAGAGCCTCCGGGACTAGCGGGAGCGGTGAGCAGTTCTTC.

The table lists this clonotype with many counts. V and J are TRBV12-3 or TRBV12-4 and TRBJ2-1, with 7 bases identical to TRBD1. The CDR3 is 16 amino acids. V lost 6 bases, J lost 2 bases, and 10 bases stayed unmatched. The CDR3 nucleotides read TGTGCCAGCAGATCCGTCCGGGACAGCACCTACAATGAGCAGTTCTTC. Translation gives CASRSVRDSTYNEQFF.

About this clonotype: This likely came from a read error, as a far larger clone is one base away. This sequence joins TRBV12-3 or TRBV12-4 and TRBJ2-1; unclear D gene. The CDR3 loop spans 12 amino acids. V was trimmed by 7 bases and J by 10 bases, leaving 14 bases between them. CDR3 region: CASTHTGHEQFF. CDR3 DNA sequence: TGTGCCAGCACCCACACGGGCCACGAGCAGTTCTTC.

The chain employs TRBV19 and TRBJ1-5; D might be TRBD1 (5 bases). In germline, CDR1 is LNHDA, CDR2 SQIVND (reference sequence). This CDR3 region has 15 residues. Between the trimmed V and J ends, which lost 4 bases and 0 bases, there was a span of 10 bases. The CDR3 loop reads CASSTHRNSNQPQHF. For the CDR3, the DNA is TGTGCCAGTAGTACCCACAGGAATAGCAATCAGCCCCAGCATTTT.

The chain couples TRBV25-1 to TRBJ2-7; D possibly matches TRBD1 or TRBD2 (6 bases each). Germline V gene data show CDR1 as MGHDK and CDR2 as SYGVNS. CDR3 length equals 14 residues. Trimming shortened V by 6 bases and J by 4 bases, and 16 bases separated the two germline ends. The CDR3 sequence: CASSGLQGRYEQYF. The CDR3 coding sequence is TGTGCCAGCAGCGGGCTCCAGGGGAGGTACGAGCAGTACTTC.

In this sample, this clonotype turned up many times. The gene calls are TRBV6-2 or TRBV6-3 and TRBJ2-7, with D unclear. Germline V lookup: CDR1 MNHEY, CDR2 SVGEGT. Deletions cut 10 bases from V and 1 base from J, with 11 bases between. The CDR3 extends over 12 amino acids. CDR3 protein: CATSDGSYEQYF. In nucleotides, the CDR3 is TGTGCCACCTCGGACGGTTCCTACGAGCAGTACTTC.

This clonotype was counted many times. The J gene is TRBJ2-1, the V gene TRBV19; 7 bases are a match to TRBD1. The CDR3 runs to 17 residues. After removal of 0 bases from V and 3 bases from J, the junction contained 8 bases not matched to a gene. Germline CDR1 reads LNHDA; CDR2 reads SQIVND (reference sequence). Here the CDR3 reads CASSIESTGRYYNEQFF. DNA for the CDR3: TGTGCCAGTAGTATAGAGTCGACAGGGCGCTACTACAATGAGCAGTTCTTC.

The chain carries TRBV7-3 and TRBJ2-2; D is uncertain. The V end lost 1 base, the J end lost 3 bases, and 6 bases lay between the germline ends. Looked up from germline, CDR1 is SGHTA and CDR2 is FQGTGA. The CDR3 spans 14 residues. Here the CDR3 DNA reads TGTGCCAGCAGCTTAAGTCGGGACACCGGGGAGCTGTTTTTT. Translating it yields CASSLSRDTGELFF.

Remarks on this clonotype: A much bigger clone sits one base away, suggesting this may be a read error. V and J are TRBV12-3 or TRBV12-4 and TRBJ2-1; D is unclear. The V end lost 1 base, the J end lost 7 bases, and 17 bases lay between the germline ends. The CDR3 spans 16 residues. DNA of the CDR3: TGTGCCAGCAGTTTAGTTCAAAGTTGCTCGAGGAATGAGCAGTTCTTC. Amino acids: CASSLVQSCSRNEQFF.

About this clonotype: A far larger clone is just one base off, so this is likely a read error. The conserved closing phenylalanine or tryptophan is absent in this CDR3, likely reflecting a read error. The chain couples TRBV11-2 to TRBJ2-1; 12 bases are a match to TRBD1. The J call may be faulty, since TRBJ2-5 better matches the DNA end. CDR3 length: 16 residues. CDR1 and CDR2 from the germline V gene are SGHAT and FQNNGV. The CDR3 DNA is TGTGCCAGCAGCCCCTTGGGACAGGGGGCGGGGGAGACCCAGTACTGC. This codes for CASSPLGQGAGETQYC.

This clonotype was seen repeatedly, ten times or more. The chain combines TRBV29-1 with TRBJ1-2; possibly TRBD1 for D (6 bases). Looked up from germline, CDR1 is SQVTM and CDR2 is ANQGSEA. The CDR3 contains 12 residues. V was pared by 6 bases and J by 9 bases, with 17 bases between. Here the CDR3 reads CSVRPWQGSYTF. The CDR3 nucleotides read TGCAGCGTACGACCCTGGCAGGGGAGCTACACCTTC.

This clonotype was seen at least ten times. The chain joins TRBV19 to TRBJ2-7, with a tentative D call TRBD2 (5 bases). Germline CDR1 reads LNHDA; CDR2 reads SQIVND (reference sequence). V shed 5 bases and J shed 0 bases, with 20 bases lying between them. The CDR3 runs to 17 residues. In DNA form, the CDR3 reads TGTGCCAGTAGTCGGTTGGGTGAGCGGTTTAGCTCCTACGAGCAGTACTTC. Encoded protein: CASSRLGERFSSYEQYF.

This clonotype was observed at least ten times. This chain connects TRBV13 to TRBJ2-7; D is uncertain. V shed 2 bases and J shed 4 bases, with 18 bases lying between them. CDR1 is PRHDT, CDR2 FYEKMQ, per germline (reference sequence). This CDR3 has 16 amino acids. CDR3 sequence: CASSLRSHGRVYEQYF. DNA for the CDR3: TGTGCCAGCAGCTTAAGATCCCACGGCCGGGTTTACGAGCAGTACTTC.

This clonotype has at least ten counts. The chain couples TRBV28 to TRBJ2-7; TRBD2 matches 10 bases. The CDR3 contains 15 residues. The germline gives CDR1 MDHEN, CDR2 SYDVKM. With 5 bases clipped from V and 6 bases from J, the junction kept 10 bases outside the gene matches. The CDR3 loop reads CASSPLSGRVAEQYF. The CDR3 DNA reads TGTGCCAGCAGTCCTCTGAGCGGGAGGGTGGCCGAGCAGTACTTC.

In its sample, this clonotype was seen a few times. The chain is built from TRBV10-3 and TRBJ2-7, with 10 positions matching TRBD2. This CDR3 is built from 15 residues. From germline, CDR1 is ENHRY and CDR2 SYGVKD. V lost 10 bases, J lost 5 bases, and 14 bases stayed unmatched. CDR3 nucleotides: TGTGCCACCGGGGGGCTAGCGGGAGAGGCCCACGAGCAGTACTTC. Translation: CATGGLAGEAHEQYF.

Turning to this clonotype: One end of the junction varies from germline; a read error may be responsible. The chain has TRBV7-2 and TRBJ2-2; D is perhaps TRBD1 or TRBD2 (5 bases each). The CDR3 is made up of 17 amino acids. Germline V gene lookup returns CDR1 SGHTA and CDR2 FQGNSA. CDR3 coding DNA: TGTGCCAGCAGCTCCCGTGGGGGTCCAGGGAACCCCGGGGAGCTGTTTTTT. Encoded protein: CASSSRGGPGNPGELFF. Based on the CDR3 plus reference TRBV7-2 and TRBJ2-2, the full variable domain is GAGVSQSPSNKVTEKGKDVELRCDPISGHTALYWYRQSLGQGLEFLIYFQGNSAPDKSGLPSDRFSAERTGGSVSTLTIQRTQQEDSAVYLCASSSRGGPGNPGELFFGEGSRLTVL.

This chain uses TRBV4-1 with TRBJ1-4; D call uncertain. Trimming took off 0 bases at V and 7 bases at J, with 15 bases between the two ends. The CDR3 spans 16 residues. Germline V gene data show CDR1 as MGHRA and CDR2 as YSYEKL. The CDR3: CASSQDGMVAGEKLFF. The CDR3, as DNA: TGCGCCAGCAGCCAAGATGGTATGGTGGCGGGTGAAAAACTGTTTTTT.

This clonotype was observed at least ten times. The V gene is TRBV12-3 or TRBV12-4, the J gene TRBJ2-1, with a weak D call TRBD2 (5 bases). With 6 bases removed from V and 8 bases from J, the gap between germline ends came to 14 bases. This CDR3 is built from 13 residues. CDR3 protein: CASSPGSLDEQFF. CDR3 in DNA: TGTGCCAGCAGCCCGGGGAGTTTGGATGAGCAGTTCTTC.

This clonotype was seen ten or more times. V is TRBV18 and J is TRBJ2-2, with D possibly being TRBD1 (6 bases). V lost 6 bases, J lost 0 bases, and 8 bases lay in between. The CDR3 has 14 amino acids. The germline gives CDR1 KGHSH, CDR2 LQKENI. This CDR3 reads CASSPGANTGELFF. CDR3 nucleotides: TGTGCCAGCTCTCCAGGGGCGAACACCGGGGAGCTGTTTTTT.

V usage is TRBV11-3 and J usage is TRBJ2-5, with D possibly TRBD2 on 6 matching bases. Trimming removed 5 bases from V and 7 bases from J, with 20 bases in between. The CDR3 runs 15 residues. CDR1 is SGHNT and CDR2 is YENEEA in the germline V gene. CDR3 sequence reads: CASSPGGLAPATQYF. In DNA, the CDR3 is TGTGCCAGCAGCCCCGGAGGTCTAGCGCCGGCGACCCAGTACTTC.

Ten or more counts support this clonotype. The chain is built from TRBV12-3 or TRBV12-4 and TRBJ1-2; D might be TRBD1 (5 bases). Trimming stripped 3 bases from V and 4 bases from J, with 9 bases between. This CDR3 has 13 amino acids. The CDR3 bases are TGTGCCAGCAGTTTTAAGGGGACCTATGGCTACACCTTC. Translated: CASSFKGTYGYTF.

A note on this clonotype: This may come from a read error, since a much larger clone is one base off. J is TRBJ2-1 and V is TRBV27; 14 bases are shared with TRBD2. The DNA end lines up better with TRBJ2-3; the J call may be wrong. CDR1 and CDR2 from the germline V gene are MNHEY and SMNVEV (reference sequence). The CDR3 has 17 residues. The CDR3 spells CASSDDSYGTSGSWQYF. The CDR3 region has the DNA TGTGCCAGCAGTGATGACTCTTACGGGACTAGCGGGAGTTGGCAGTATTTT.

The sample holds many counts of this clonotype. The rearrangement uses TRBV12-3 or TRBV12-4 and TRBJ2-1; 14 positions agree with TRBD2. The CDR3 runs 14 residues. The ends lost 6 bases at V and 9 bases at J; junction bases unmatched: 4. The CDR3 reads CASRGLAGVAEQFF. The CDR3 DNA is TGTGCCAGCAGGGGACTAGCGGGAGTGGCTGAGCAGTTCTTC.

Comments on this clonotype: One junction end disagrees with the germline gene, perhaps due to a read error. The J gene is TRBJ2-3, the V gene TRBV12-3 or TRBV12-4; D possibly corresponds to TRBD2 (6 bases). The CDR3 is 14 amino acids. CDR3 amino acids: CASSPLGGTGTQYF. The DNA of the CDR3 is TGTGCCAGCAGCCCCCTGGGGGGAACAGGTACGCAGTATTTT.

The table lists this clonotype with many counts. The chain joins TRBV20-1 to TRBJ2-3; 7 bases line up with TRBD1. CDR1 is DFQATT, CDR2 SNEGSKA, per germline (reference sequence). The CDR3 runs to 12 residues. Unmatched junction bases numbered 8, after V lost 8 bases and J lost 6 bases. In DNA, the CDR3 is TGCAGTACAATAAAGGGGGCGGATACGCAGTATTTT. Residues: CSTIKGADTQYF.

This clonotype has a count of ten or more. The chain joins TRBV2 to TRBJ1-5; D gene ambiguous. The CDR3 runs 12 residues. Per germline, CDR1 SNHLY and CDR2 FYNNEI. Trimming took off 7 bases at V and 4 bases at J, with 8 bases between the two ends. In nucleotides, the CDR3 is TGTGCCAGCACCGGACCTAATCAGCCCCAGCATTTT. Translating it yields CASTGPNQPQHF.

Comment on this clonotype: A single base is all that separates this from a far larger clone, so a read error is likely. The rearrangement links TRBV10-3 to TRBJ2-5, with D perhaps assigned TRBD1 or TRBD2 (6 bases each). Germline CDR1 reads ENHRY; CDR2 reads SYGVKD. V was pared by 11 bases and J by 11 bases, with 30 bases between. The CDR3 length is 15 residues. The CDR3 region has the DNA TGTGCCCACCTTCGAGAGGGGGGCTCCTACAATGAGCAGTACTTC. Amino acids: CAHLREGGSYNEQYF.

This clonotype was detected many times. The genes are TRBV5-4 and TRBJ1-6, with D unclear. The length of the CDR3 is 13 residues. The germline V gene has CDR1 SGHNT and CDR2 YYREEE (reference sequence). V lost 5 bases and J 7 bases, leaving 10 bases between the germline ends. This CDR3 is CASSFTGNSPLHF. The CDR3, as DNA: TGTGCCAGCAGTTTCACCGGGAATTCACCCCTCCACTTT. Using reference TRBV5-4 and TRBJ1-6 for the parts outside the CDR3, the full variable domain is ETGVTQSPTHLIKTRGQQVTLRCSSQSGHNTVSWYQQALGQGPQFIFQYYREEENGRGNFPPRFSGLQFPNYSSELNVNALELDDSALYLCASSFTGNSPLHFGNGTRLTVT.

This clonotype was seen many times. The J gene is TRBJ2-5, the V gene TRBV27; 7 positions match TRBD1. Germline CDR1 and CDR2: MNHEY and SMNVEV (reference sequence). This CDR3 has 15 amino acids. The V segment lost 5 bases and the J segment 5 bases; nucleotides outside the gene matches: 11. CDR3 protein: CASSQRQGSMETQYF. CDR3 bases: TGTGCCAGCAGTCAACGACAGGGTTCAATGGAGACCCAGTACTTC.

With regard to this clonotype: One base separates it from a far larger clone, so it is likely a read error. The chain carries TRBV6-1 and TRBJ2-5; D perhaps matches TRBD2 (6 bases). Trimming pared 8 bases from V and 1 base from J, leaving 8 bases between. Germline CDR1 is MNHNS and CDR2 is SASEGT. The CDR3 spans 12 residues. CDR3 in DNA: TGTGCCAGCTGGGACTCCCAAGAGACCCAGTACTTC. Translation: CASWDSQETQYF.

This clonotype showed up many times. The rearrangement uses TRBV2 and TRBJ2-2; 10 nucleotides align to TRBD2. The V gene's germline CDR1 is SNHLY and CDR2 FYNNEI. This CDR3 region has 16 residues. Trimming at V came to 5 bases and at J to 6 bases, leaving 9 bases not matched to a gene. The CDR3 bases are TGTGCCAGCAGTACAGGAAGCGGGAGGGATGCCGGGGAGCTGTTTTTT. This sequence encodes CASSTGSGRDAGELFF.